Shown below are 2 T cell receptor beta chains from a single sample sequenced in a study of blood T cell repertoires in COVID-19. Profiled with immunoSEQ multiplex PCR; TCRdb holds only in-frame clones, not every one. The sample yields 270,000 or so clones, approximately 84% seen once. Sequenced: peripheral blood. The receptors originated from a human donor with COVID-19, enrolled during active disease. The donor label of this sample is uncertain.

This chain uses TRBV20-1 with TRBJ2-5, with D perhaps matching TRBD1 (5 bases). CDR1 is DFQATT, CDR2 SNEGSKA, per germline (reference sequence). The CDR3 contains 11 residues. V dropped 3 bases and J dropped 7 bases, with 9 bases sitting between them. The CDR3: CSASQGSTQYF. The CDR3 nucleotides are TGCAGTGCTAGTCAGGGATCGACCCAGTACTTC.

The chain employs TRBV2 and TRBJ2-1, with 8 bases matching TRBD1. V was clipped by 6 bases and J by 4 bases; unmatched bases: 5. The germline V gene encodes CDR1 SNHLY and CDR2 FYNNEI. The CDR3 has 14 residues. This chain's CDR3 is CASSGTGAYNEQFF. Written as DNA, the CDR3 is TGTGCCAGCAGCGGGACAGGCGCTTACAATGAGCAGTTCTTC. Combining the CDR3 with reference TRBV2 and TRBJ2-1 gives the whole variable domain EPEVTQTPSHQVTQMGQEVILRCVPISNHLYFYWYRQILGQKVEFLVSFYNNEISEKSEIFDDQFSVERPDGSNFTLKIRSTKLEDSAMYFCASSGTGAYNEQFFGPGTRLTVL.